The sequence of this T cell receptor (beta chain) was determined in a study of cytomegalovirus exposure and HLA in healthy donors (dated by TCRdb to about 2017). Study-level background: In an earlier analysis of roughly 500 of the donors, about 260 Gb of sequence data and 95 million to 130 million unique TCR beta sequences from roughly 190 million T cells were reported. Both class I and class II loci were covered by HLA typing, at four-digit resolution. Across about 380 genotyped donors of the cohort, an average of about 220,000 unique TCR beta nucleotide sequences per donor were sequenced, and around 19% of those sequences were non-productive. The study used immunosequencing to profile the T cell repertoires of several hundred subjects and linked those repertoires to cytomegalovirus serostatus. Genome-wide SNP genotypes for about 60% of the roughly 670 donors were used in a later genetic analysis, which treated that subset as a discovery cohort. Typing coverage varied by locus: roughly 620-640 donors for A, B, C, DRB1 and DQB1; more than 500 for DQA1; more than 600 for DPA1; roughly 450 for DPB1. To predict cytomegalovirus infection status, the study combined high-throughput TCR immunosequencing, statistical association of individual TCRs with disease status, and machine learning. An earlier analysis of 500 to 650 of the donors applied high-throughput TCR beta sequencing to assess whether each TCR beta V gene segment acted as functional or pseudogenic. An early release that covered about 600 HLA-typed donors contained approximately 300 gigabases of sequencing data and tens of millions of unique TCR sequences. Roughly 5 DR-DQ haplotypes were treated as single units for association and clustering because of strong linkage in the cohort. The later analysis used no new phenotypic data to find candidate immune exposures, relying instead on TCR beta sequences and their occurrence across donors. Among the approximately 400 genotyped donors, around 81% belonged to the genetic ancestry cluster associated with self-reported Caucasian donors. Every repertoire in the discovery cohort had been generated on one and the same sequencing platform. Alongside the repertoire data, information on donor age, sex, ethnicity and CMV serostatus was compiled. A later analysis re-examined previously published TCR beta repertoires from 610 or so donors and added high-resolution HLA genotyping to investigate patterns of TCR occurrence. The study aimed to test whether cataloging public T cell receptors could reveal signatures of past pathogen exposure. In addition to the first cohort of approximately 650 subjects, a separate validation cohort of around 110 different subjects was used. On the study overall, not on this receptor specifically: Because the 87-base-pair reads could not distinguish some IMGT-functional V segments, including TRBV6-2 and TRBV6-3, those segments were excluded. Compared with the approximately 700-donor mean, donors in an Asian-associated ancestry cluster had fewer N-insertions in productive TCRs, according to a later genetic analysis. A further reported finding was that TCR beta sequences accurately predicted the HLA-A and HLA-B alleles for most subjects in the first cohort. In vitro tests confirmed that three of the cytomegalovirus-associated TCR beta chains recognize cytomegalovirus antigens. Most TCR sequences were observed very rarely across donors, whereas some public TCRs were present in many individuals. Strong co-occurrence of HLA alleles, especially DR and DQ, made assigning TCR associations to individual alleles difficult. A later analysis found that most CMV-associated TCR beta chains appeared HLA-restricted, with HLA associations seemingly driven largely by CMV exposure. Because some donors lacked HLA typing at each locus, the association tests relied only on the typed subset. CMV serostatus was the only immune exposure information available for the cohort. Several of the top co-occurrence clusters appeared to be linked to parvovirus B19, influenza, CMV and Epstein-Barr virus, according to a later analysis. In a later analysis, some 17,000 TCR beta sequences were associated with specific HLA alleles at a false discovery rate of 0.05. In an earlier analysis of about 550 of the donors, most TCR beta V segments were observed in productive rearrangements about 87% or about 30% of the time, broadly matching IMGT annotations. In a later analysis, HLA-associated TCR beta chains were found to be more clonally expanded and to have lower generation probabilities than equally common non-associated chains. In a later analysis, TCR association rates were found to vary across HLA loci, with the most associated TCRs seen for DRB1 alleles and the fewest for HLA-C alleles. The study listed 164 TCR beta chains as associated with cytomegalovirus. It was suggested by the authors that the approach could potentially be generalized to other disease states and immunological phenotypes. Correlated functional status among segregating V segments might reflect linkage disequilibrium, but an unknown experimental factor could not be ruled out. This cohort had only TCR beta chains sequenced, and the lack of alpha or paired-chain data limited which features could be detected. The sequencing pipeline was judged likely to have produced a cluster of highly shared sequence variants as a technical artifact. A later genetic analysis associated a missense DCLRE1C variant with V-gene and J-gene trimming of TCR beta chains, and an independent cohort replicated the association. In both the original and validation cohorts, the classifier was reported to diagnose cytomegalovirus status with high specificity and sensitivity. Sequencing depth was assumed to be roughly uniform across donors in the presence/absence analyses, though that assumption may not hold. Because counts were too low, 15 to 20 rarely observed V segments, including chromosome 9 orphons, were excluded from the earlier analysis of some 590 of the donors.

Library preparation was by the immunoSEQ multiplex PCR assay. The multiplex PCR relied on a mix of 60 forward primers for TCR Vbeta segments and 13 reverse primers for TCR Jbeta segments. Amplification of the CDR3 region of rearranged TCR beta genes was performed with a multiplex PCR assay on genomic DNA. The Illumina HiSeq System was used to sequence the amplified TCR beta libraries as 87-base-pair reads. The authors' analysis ran thus. Across the roughly 670 repertoires, a later analysis counted approximately 75 million unique TCR beta chains, roughly 11 million of which were shared by at least two donors. Raw reads were error-corrected and collapsed into unique sequences with a nearest-neighbor algorithm that merged closely related sequences to remove PCR and sequencing errors. To assign V, D and J gene segments, CDR3 sequences were aligned to IMGT reference sequences. For a sequence to be retained, at least a six-nucleotide match to both a V gene segment and a J gene segment was required. A rearrangement counted as productive if the CDR3 had no stop codons and remained in frame with V and J, and every other rearrangement counted as non-productive. CDR3 was defined by IMGT convention, running from the second conserved V-encoded cysteine to the conserved J-encoded phenylalanine. In an earlier analysis of approximately 590 of the donors, sequences lacking an unambiguous match to a single V gene segment were excluded. An earlier analysis of 500 to 700 of the donors classified V segments as functional when productive rearrangements were above 56.7% and as segregating when the standard deviation between donors was above 5%. A statistical classification framework was built to diagnose cytomegalovirus status from the catalog of TCR beta chain sequences. V and J gene assignment, in a later analysis, came from comparing TCR nucleotide sequences with IMGT/GENE-DB human TR gene sequences. The TCRdist pipeline was used in a later analysis to assign CDR3 sequences and most-parsimonious VDJ recombination scenarios. In a later analysis, each TCR beta chain was defined by its CDR3 amino acid sequence together with its V-gene family, and reads without a unique V-gene family were excluded. As a way to deal with suspected cross-contamination and a sequencing artifact, a later analysis dropped hundreds of nucleotide sequences that were highly shared and had low generation probability. For each public chain, a later analysis derived a clonal expansion index from normalized ranks of inferred template counts within each repertoire. Generation probabilities in a later analysis came from a VDJ recombination model fitted to out-of-frame rearrangements, and those results were checked against IGoR. A later analysis scored TCR-TCR, TCR-HLA and TCR-CMV co-occurrence with hypergeometric tests, applying a repertoire-size bias correction to TCR pairs. To estimate false discovery rates, a later analysis permuted the HLA or CMV assignments 20 times. In a later analysis, co-occurring TCRs were grouped using DBSCAN, and TCRdist sequence similarity was added for clustering within HLA-allele-positive subsets. For co-occurrence clustering, repertoires with fewer than 30,000 or more than 120,000 public chains were excluded, along with a handful of repertoires with anomalous nucleotide sharing. TCRdb re-hosts the immuneACCESS table, in-frame sequences only. Its copies lack some clones; in the studies checked, an unresolved V gene accounts for under half of them, and the cause for the rest is not known. V and J calls and clone size are copied from that table; D and trimming were computed from the DNA. Here the sample has around 140,000 clones; approximately 80% occur a single time. The ten largest clones take up about 6.8% of the sample.

This clone was observed once. It lacks a known antigen. Base qualities are not recorded, but no much larger clone differs from it by a single base. The cohort consisted of 600 to 700 healthy bone marrow donors. At the time of sampling, every cohort member was nominally healthy, though immune exposures that went unrecorded were likely present. The donor was CMV seropositive and was included in the group of 289 seropositive cohort members. Each donor provided a peripheral blood sample, and peripheral blood mononuclear cells were used for TCR beta sequencing. Genomic DNA was extracted from the blood cell samples with the Qiagen DNeasy Blood Extraction Kit. Inclusive of the bounding cysteine and phenylalanine, the CDR3 is 14 residues long. The kept DNA is CDR3 alone, 42 bases in frame from the first base. For CDR1 and CDR2, the germline V gene lists SGHTS and YDEGEE. From V the trimming removes 2 bases and from J it removes 4 bases, while the gene matches leave 1 base of the junction unaccounted for.

Material for sequencing was PBMCs. The sequence derives from a woman in her thirties or forties in good health and CMV-seropositive. Recombination connected TRBV5-8 to TRBJ2-3; 10 junctional bases match TRBD1. The CDR3 in this case is CASSLGQGADTQYF. The DNA sequence is TGTGCCAGCAGCTTAGGACAGGGGGCAGATACGCAGTATTTT.